This TCR beta chain was profiled in a study of blood T cell repertoires in COVID-19. CDR1 WSHSY and CDR2 SAAADI come from the germline V gene. V trimming: 6 bases; J trimming: 9 bases; junction bases outside the gene matches: 6. This CDR3 comprises 13 residues. Assay used: immunoSEQ multiplex PCR; TCRdb lists only in-frame clones, some missing. The sample records about 51,000 clones, 88% being singletons. The chain employs TRBV10-2 and TRBJ2-1, with 9 positions matching TRBD1. The sequence came from a man aged 45-65 years with active COVID-19. The sample taken for sequencing was peripheral blood. The CDR3 sequence: CASRQGAIGEQFF. For the CDR3, the DNA is TGCGCCAGCAGACAGGGGGCAATAGGTGAGCAGTTCTTC.